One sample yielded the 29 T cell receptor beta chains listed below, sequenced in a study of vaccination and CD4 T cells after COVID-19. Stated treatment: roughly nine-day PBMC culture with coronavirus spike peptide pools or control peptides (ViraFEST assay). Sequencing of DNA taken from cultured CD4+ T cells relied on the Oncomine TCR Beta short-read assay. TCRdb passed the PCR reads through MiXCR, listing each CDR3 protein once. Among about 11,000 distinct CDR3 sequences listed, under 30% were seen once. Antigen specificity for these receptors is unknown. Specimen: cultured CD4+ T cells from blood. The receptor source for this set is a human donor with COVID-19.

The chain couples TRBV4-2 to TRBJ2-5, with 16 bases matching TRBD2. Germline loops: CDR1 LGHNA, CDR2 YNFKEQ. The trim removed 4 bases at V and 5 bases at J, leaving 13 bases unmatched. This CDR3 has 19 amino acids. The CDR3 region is CASSLYKGTSGGGVETQYF. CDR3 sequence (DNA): TGTGCCAGCAGCCTGTATAAGGGGACTAGCGGGGGGGGCGTGGAGACCCAGTACTTC.

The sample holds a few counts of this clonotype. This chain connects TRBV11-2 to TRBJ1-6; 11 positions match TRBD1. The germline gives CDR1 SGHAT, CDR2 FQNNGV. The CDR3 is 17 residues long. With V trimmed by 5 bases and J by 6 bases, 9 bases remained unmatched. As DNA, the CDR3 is TGTGCCAGCAGCCGACACGCCGGGACAGGGGGTAATTCACCCCTCCACTTT. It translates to CASSRHAGTGGNSPLHF.

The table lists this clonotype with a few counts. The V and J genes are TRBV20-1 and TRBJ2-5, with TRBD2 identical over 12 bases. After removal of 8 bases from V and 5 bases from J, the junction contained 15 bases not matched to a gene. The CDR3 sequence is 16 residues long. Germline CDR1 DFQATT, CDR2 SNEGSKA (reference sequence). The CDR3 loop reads CSPSWTSGVAEETQYF. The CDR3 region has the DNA TGCAGTCCTTCGTGGACTAGCGGGGTTGCCGAGGAGACCCAGTACTTC.

CDR3 nucleotides: TGTGCCAGTATCCCACGGGCGAACCTTAACAATGAGCAGTTCTTC. Translated, it gives CASIPRANLNNEQFF. The chain couples TRBV19 to TRBJ2-1; D is uncertain. Germline CDR1 and CDR2: LNHDA and SQIVND (reference sequence). V lost 7 bases and J lost 5, with 18 bases in between. The CDR3 sequence is 15 residues long. The whole variable domain, remainder taken from reference TRBV19 and TRBJ2-1, is DGGITQSPKYLFRKEGQNVTLSCEQNLNHDAMYWYRQDPGQGLRLIYYSQIVNDFQKGDIAEGYSVSREKKESFPLTVTSAQKNPTAFYLCASIPRANLNNEQFFGPGTRLTVL.

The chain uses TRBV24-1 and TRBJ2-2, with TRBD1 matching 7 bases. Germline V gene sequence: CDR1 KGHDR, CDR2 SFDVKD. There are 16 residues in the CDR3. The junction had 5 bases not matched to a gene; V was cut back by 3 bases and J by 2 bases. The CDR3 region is CATSDPGGANTGELFF. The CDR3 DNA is TGTGCCACCAGTGATCCAGGGGGAGCAAACACCGGGGAGCTGTTTTTT.

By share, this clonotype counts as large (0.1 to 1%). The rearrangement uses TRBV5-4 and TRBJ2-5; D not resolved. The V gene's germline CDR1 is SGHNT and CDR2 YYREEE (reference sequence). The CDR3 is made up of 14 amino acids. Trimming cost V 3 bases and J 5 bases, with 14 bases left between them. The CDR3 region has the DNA TGTGCCAGCAGCTGGAAGGGCGCGTCGGAGACCCAGTACTTC. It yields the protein CASSWKGASETQYF.

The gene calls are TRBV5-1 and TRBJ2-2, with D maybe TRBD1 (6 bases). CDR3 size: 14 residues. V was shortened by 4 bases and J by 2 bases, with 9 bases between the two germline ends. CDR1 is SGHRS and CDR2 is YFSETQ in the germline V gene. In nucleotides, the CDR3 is TGCGCCAGCAGCCAGGGGTTAAACACCGGGGAGCTGTTTTTT. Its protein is CASSQGLNTGELFF.

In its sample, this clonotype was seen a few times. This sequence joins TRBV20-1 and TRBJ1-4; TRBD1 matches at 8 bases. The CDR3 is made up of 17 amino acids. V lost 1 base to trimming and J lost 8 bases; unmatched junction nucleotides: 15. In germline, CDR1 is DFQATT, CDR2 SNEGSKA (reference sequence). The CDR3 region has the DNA TGCAGTGCTAGAGTTTTGGGACAGGTCGGGGTCGGCGAAAAACTGTTTTTT. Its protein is CSARVLGQVGVGEKLFF.

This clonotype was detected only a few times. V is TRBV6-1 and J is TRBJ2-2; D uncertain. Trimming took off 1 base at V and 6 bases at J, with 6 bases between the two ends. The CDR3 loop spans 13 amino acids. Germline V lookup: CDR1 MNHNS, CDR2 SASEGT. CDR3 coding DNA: TGTGCCAGCAGTGAAGAGTTTCCCGGGGAGCTGTTTTTT. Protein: CASSEEFPGELFF.

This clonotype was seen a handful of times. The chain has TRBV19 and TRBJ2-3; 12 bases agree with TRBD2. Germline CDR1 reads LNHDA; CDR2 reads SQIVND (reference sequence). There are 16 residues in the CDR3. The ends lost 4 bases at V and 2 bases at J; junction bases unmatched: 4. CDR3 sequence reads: CASSTRLAGATDTQYF. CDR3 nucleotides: TGTGCCAGTAGTACCCGACTAGCGGGGGCCACAGATACGCAGTATTTT.

Here the CDR3 DNA reads TGCAGCGTTGTAACGGTGAACACTGAAGCTTTCTTT. It codes for CSVVTVNTEAFF. The chain combines TRBV29-1 with TRBJ1-1; D uncertain. V lost 4 bases, J lost 0 bases, and 6 bases lay in between. CDR3 size: 12 residues. Per the germline V gene, CDR1 is SQVTM and CDR2 is ANQGSEA.

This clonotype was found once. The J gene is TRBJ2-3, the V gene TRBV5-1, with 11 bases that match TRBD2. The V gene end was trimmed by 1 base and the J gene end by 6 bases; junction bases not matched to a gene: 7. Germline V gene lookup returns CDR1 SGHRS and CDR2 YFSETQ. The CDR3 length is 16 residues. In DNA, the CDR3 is TGCGCCAGCAGCTTGTTGGCTAGCGGGGGGAGCGATACGCAGTATTTT. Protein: CASSLLASGGSDTQYF.

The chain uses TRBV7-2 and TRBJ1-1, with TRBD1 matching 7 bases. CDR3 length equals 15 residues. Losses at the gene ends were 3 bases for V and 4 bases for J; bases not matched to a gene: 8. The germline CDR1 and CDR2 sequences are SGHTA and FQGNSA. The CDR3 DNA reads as TGTGCCAGCAGCTTCACAGGGGCCCGGGGCACTGAAGCTTTCTTT. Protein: CASSFTGARGTEAFF.

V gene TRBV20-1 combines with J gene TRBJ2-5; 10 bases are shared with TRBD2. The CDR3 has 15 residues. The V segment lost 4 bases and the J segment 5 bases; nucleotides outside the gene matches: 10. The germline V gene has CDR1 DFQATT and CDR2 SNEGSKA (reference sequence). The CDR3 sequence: CSATSGGEFAETQYF. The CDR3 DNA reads TGCAGTGCTACGAGCGGGGGGGAATTTGCGGAGACCCAGTACTTC.

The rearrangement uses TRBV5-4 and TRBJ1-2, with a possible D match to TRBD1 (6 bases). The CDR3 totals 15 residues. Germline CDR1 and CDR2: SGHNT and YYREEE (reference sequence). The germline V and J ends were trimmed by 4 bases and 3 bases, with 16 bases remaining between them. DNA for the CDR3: TGTGCCAGCAGCGGGCTTTGGGGGGGCGACTATGGCTACACCTTC. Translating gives CASSGLWGGDYGYTF.

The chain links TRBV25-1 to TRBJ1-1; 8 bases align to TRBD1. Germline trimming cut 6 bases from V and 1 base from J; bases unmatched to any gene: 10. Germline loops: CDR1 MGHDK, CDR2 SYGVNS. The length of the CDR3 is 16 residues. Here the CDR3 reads CASRLTGAGGNTEAFF. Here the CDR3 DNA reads TGTGCCAGCAGGCTGACAGGGGCAGGTGGGAACACTGAAGCTTTCTTT.

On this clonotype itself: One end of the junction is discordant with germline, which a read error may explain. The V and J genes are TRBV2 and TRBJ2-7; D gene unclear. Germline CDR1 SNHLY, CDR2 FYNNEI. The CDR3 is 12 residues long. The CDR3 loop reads CASREGTYEQYF. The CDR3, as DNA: TGTGCCAGCAGGGAAGGGACCTACGAGCAGTACTTC.

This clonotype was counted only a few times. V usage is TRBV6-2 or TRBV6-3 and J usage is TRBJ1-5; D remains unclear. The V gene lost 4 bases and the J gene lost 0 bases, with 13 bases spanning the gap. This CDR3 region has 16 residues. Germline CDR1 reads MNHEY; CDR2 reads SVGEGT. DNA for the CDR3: TGTGCCAGCAGTTTCCAGGACGTCAATAGCAATCAGCCCCAGCATTTT. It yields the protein CASSFQDVNSNQPQHF.

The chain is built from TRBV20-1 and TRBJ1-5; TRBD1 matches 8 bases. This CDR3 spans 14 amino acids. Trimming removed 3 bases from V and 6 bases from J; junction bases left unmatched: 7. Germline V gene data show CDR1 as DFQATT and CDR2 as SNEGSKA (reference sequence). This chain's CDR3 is CSARDRDTRQPQHF. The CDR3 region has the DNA TGCAGTGCTAGGGACAGGGACACCCGTCAGCCCCAGCATTTT.

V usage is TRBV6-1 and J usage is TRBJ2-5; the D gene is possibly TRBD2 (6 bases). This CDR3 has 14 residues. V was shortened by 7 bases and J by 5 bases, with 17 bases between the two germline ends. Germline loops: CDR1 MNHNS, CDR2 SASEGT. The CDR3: CASTRDLGGETQYF. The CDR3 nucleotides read TGTGCCAGCACCCGGGACCTTGGGGGGGAGACCCAGTACTTC.

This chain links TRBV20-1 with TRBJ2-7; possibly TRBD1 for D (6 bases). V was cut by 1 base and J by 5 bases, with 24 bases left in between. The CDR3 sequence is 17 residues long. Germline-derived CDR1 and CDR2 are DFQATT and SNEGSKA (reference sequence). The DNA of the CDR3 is TGCAGTGCTAGAGGTTTCGGGTTTCCAGGGGCAGCTGACGAGCAGTACTTC. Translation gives CSARGFGFPGAADEQYF.

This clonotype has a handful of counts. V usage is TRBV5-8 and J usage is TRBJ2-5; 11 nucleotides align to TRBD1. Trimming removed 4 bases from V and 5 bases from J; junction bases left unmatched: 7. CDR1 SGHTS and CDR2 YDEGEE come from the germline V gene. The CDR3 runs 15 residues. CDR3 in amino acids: CASSRGQGAWETQYF. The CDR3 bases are TGTGCCAGCAGCAGAGGACAGGGGGCTTGGGAGACCCAGTACTTC.

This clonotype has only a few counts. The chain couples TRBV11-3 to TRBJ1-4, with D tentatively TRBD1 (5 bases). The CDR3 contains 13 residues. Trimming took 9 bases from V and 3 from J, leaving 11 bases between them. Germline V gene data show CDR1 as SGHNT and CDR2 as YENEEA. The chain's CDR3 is CASSREANEKLFF. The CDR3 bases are TGTGCCAGTAGCAGGGAAGCTAATGAAAAACTGTTTTTT.

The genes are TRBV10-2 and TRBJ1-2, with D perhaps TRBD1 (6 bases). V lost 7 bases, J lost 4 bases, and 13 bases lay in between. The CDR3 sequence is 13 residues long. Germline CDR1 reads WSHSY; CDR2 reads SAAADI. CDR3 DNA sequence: TGCGCCAGCATAGGGCAAGGGGGCTATGGCTACACCTTC. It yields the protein CASIGQGGYGYTF.

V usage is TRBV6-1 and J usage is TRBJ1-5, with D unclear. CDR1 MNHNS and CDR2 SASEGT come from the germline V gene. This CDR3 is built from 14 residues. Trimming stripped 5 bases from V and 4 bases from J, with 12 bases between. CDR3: CASSPRGRNQPQHF. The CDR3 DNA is TGTGCCAGCAGTCCCCGCGGGAGGAATCAGCCCCAGCATTTT.

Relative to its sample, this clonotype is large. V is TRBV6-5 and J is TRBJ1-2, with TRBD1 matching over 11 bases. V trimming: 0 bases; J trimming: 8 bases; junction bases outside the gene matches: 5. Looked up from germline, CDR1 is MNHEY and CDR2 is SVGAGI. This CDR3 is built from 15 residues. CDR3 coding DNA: TGTGCCAGCAGTTACTCGGACAGGGGGCTATCGGGCTACACCTTC. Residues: CASSYSDRGLSGYTF.

Written as DNA, the CDR3 is TGTGCCACCAGCATATCAGGGGGAATGTCTGAAGCTTTCTTT. It codes for CATSISGGMSEAFF. This chain joins TRBV15 and TRBJ1-1; 7 positions agree with TRBD1. Germline lookup yields CDR1 LNHNV and CDR2 YYDKDF (reference sequence). J lost 6 bases, V lost 4 bases, and 8 bases had no gene match. The CDR3 sequence is 14 residues long.

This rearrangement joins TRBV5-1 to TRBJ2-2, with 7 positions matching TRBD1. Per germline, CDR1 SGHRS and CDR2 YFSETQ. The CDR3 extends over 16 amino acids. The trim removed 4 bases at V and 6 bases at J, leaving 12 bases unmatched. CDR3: CASSLGQAPYPGELFF. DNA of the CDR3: TGCGCCAGCAGCCTCGGACAGGCCCCTTATCCCGGGGAGCTGTTTTTT.

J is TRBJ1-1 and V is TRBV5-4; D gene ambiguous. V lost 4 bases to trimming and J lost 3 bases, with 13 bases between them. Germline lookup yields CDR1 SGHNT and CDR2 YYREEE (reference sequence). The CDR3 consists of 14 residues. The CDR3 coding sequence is TGTGCCAGCAGCCCACGAGTTGTGGACACTGAAGCTTTCTTT. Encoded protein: CASSPRVVDTEAFF.